Listed below are T cell receptor beta chains from one sample, sequenced in a study of preoperative IRX-2 immunotherapy in early breast cancer. The table came from immunoSEQ multiplex PCR; TCRdb's copy has only in-frame clones and leaves some out. The repertoire consists of about 19,000 clones, with around four fifths occurring once and the leading ten covering roughly 1.2%. Here the sequenced sample was lymph node tissue, taken after IRX-2 immunotherapy. These receptors all come from a human donor with breast cancer. Both conserved end residues are part of each CDR3. The D gene is left open where the match is weak. Clone size is stated in some rows and not others, as once, few, many or a class when expanded.

J	size	D	V	DNA	CDR3
TRBJ2-1	.	.	TRBV5-1	TGCGCCAGCAGCTCCGGGACTCTCTCCTACAATGAGCAGTTCTTC	CASSSGTLSYNEQFF
TRBJ2-7	.	.	TRBV19	TGTGCCAGTAGTATCGGGGGACAGCTCTACGAGCAGTACTTC	CASSIGGQLYEQYF
TRBJ1-2	.	.	TRBV10-2	TGCGCCAGCAGTGAGTCGTTGGGAAGCTATGGCTACACCTTC	CASSESLGSYGYTF
TRBJ2-7	few	.	TRBV18	TGTGCCAGCTCACACGACAGAGCGCCCGATTACGAGCAGTACTTC	CASSHDRAPDYEQYF
TRBJ2-3	.	TRBD1	TRBV7-6	TGTGCCAGCAGCTTAGGGACAGGGGGCGCAGATACGCAGTATTTT	CASSLGTGGADTQYF
TRBJ1-5	.	TRBD1	TRBV28	TGTGCCAGCAGTCCAACAGGGGCTAGCCAGCATTTT	CASSPTGASQHF
TRBJ1-1	.	TRBD1	TRBV29-1	TGCAGCGTCGCCGTCACAGGGGGGAACACTGAAGCTTTCTTT	CSVAVTGGNTEAFF
TRBJ2-1	.	.	TRBV19	TGTGCCAGTAGTAGTTCACTCTACATTTACAATGAGCAGTTCTTC	CASSSSLYIYNEQFF
TRBJ1-1	once	.	TRBV1	TGCGCCAGCAGCCAAGCGGGCAGGGTCAACACTGAAGCTTTCTTT	CASSQAGRVNTEAFF
TRBJ2-2	.	.	TRBV28	TGTGCCAGCTTCATCGGGGGGCCCACCGGGGAGCTGTTTTTT	CASFIGGPTGELFF
TRBJ2-1	.	.	TRBV6-8	TGTGCCAGCAGTTACCGAGACACATACAATGAGCAGTTCTTC	CASSYRDTYNEQFF
TRBJ1-4	.	TRBD1	TRBV29-1	TGCAGCGTTGGGACAGGCGGGAGAAAACTGTTTTTT	CSVGTGGRKLFF
TRBJ2-1	.	.	TRBV6-8	TGTGCCAGCAGCGCGGACAGAAGCTCCTACAATGAGCAGTTCTTC	CASSADRSSYNEQFF
TRBJ1-2	.	.	TRBV6-8	TGTGCCAGCAGTTACTCGGCGAACCTTAACTATGGCTACACCTTC	CASSYSANLNYGYTF
TRBJ2-6	.	TRBD1	TRBV19	TGTGCCAGTAGTATAGGACAGGGGGCGCCTGGGGCCAACGTCCTGACTTTC	CASSIGQGAPGANVLTF
TRBJ1-3	.	.	TRBV11-3	TGTGCCAGCAGGCTCATTTGGGCCGAGAACACCATATATTTT	CASRLIWAENTIYF
TRBJ2-7	.	TRBD1	TRBV18	TGTGCCAGCTCACTTGACAGGGTCGAGCAGTACTTC	CASSLDRVEQYF
TRBJ1-4	.	.	TRBV22-1	TGTGCCACTGAGAGGGACCAAAAGCGGGAAAAACTGTTTTTT	CATERDQKREKLFF
TRBJ2-7	.	.	TRBV5-1	TGCGCCAGCAGCCCGCCGCGACTCCCCTACGAGCAGTACTTC	CASSPPRLPYEQYF
TRBJ2-2	.	.	TRBV7-1	TGTGCCAGCAGCCTCGTAGGCGACTCGGAGCTGTTTTTT	CASSLVGDSELFF
TRBJ1-3	.	.	TRBV25-1	TGTGCCGCCGGGTCCTCTGGAAACACCATATATTTT	CAAGSSGNTIYF
TRBJ2-2	once	TRBD2	TRBV19	TGTGCCAGTAGTCCGACTAGCGGGGGGTCCTACTCAAACACCGGGGAGCTGTTTTTT	CASSPTSGGSYSNTGELFF
TRBJ2-1	few	TRBD2	TRBV28	TGTGCCAGCAGTTTGGGACTAGCGGGAGCCCAATACAATGAGCAGTTCTTC	CASSLGLAGAQYNEQFF
TRBJ1-6	.	.	TRBV12-5	TGTGCCAGCACTGGAGGGACTCGGAATTCACCCCTCCACTTT	CASTGGTRNSPLHF
TRBJ2-1	.	.	TRBV6-8	TGTGCCAGCAGCCGCTGGCCAGACAAATACAATGAGCAGTTCTTC	CASSRWPDKYNEQFF
TRBJ1-1	.	TRBD1	TRBV29-1	TGCAGCGTCGGTCAGGGGGCGCGGACTGAAGCTTTCTTT	CSVGQGARTEAFF
TRBJ1-6	.	.	TRBV6-8	TGTGCCAGCACCCCAGGGTGGGGTAATTCACCCCTCCACTTT	CASTPGWGNSPLHF
TRBJ2-7	.	TRBD1	TRBV6-8	TGTGCCAGCAGTTACGGGAACAGGGGGTCCTACGAGCAGTACTTC	CASSYGNRGSYEQYF
TRBJ2-3	.	.	TRBV28	TGTGCCAGCAGTTTTAGAGAGCAGGGAGTTGGCACAGATACGCAGTATTTT	CASSFREQGVGTDTQYF
TRBJ2-5	.	TRBD1	TRBV18	TGTGCCAGCTCACGGGCCGACAGGGAACAAGAGACCCAGTACTTC	CASSRADREQETQYF
TRBJ1-2	.	TRBD1	TRBV19	TGTGCCAGTAGTATAGATCCGAGGGACAGGGTCCGCGGCTACACCTTC	CASSIDPRDRVRGYTF
TRBJ1-4	.	.	TRBV10-2	TGCGCCAGCAACTTGGGGGGCGCGAGGGGTGAAAAACTGTTTTTT	CASNLGGARGEKLFF
TRBJ1-2	.	.	TRBV6-8	TGTGCCAGCAGTTTGGGGGGAGAGGGCTACACCTTC	CASSLGGEGYTF
TRBJ1-5	.	.	TRBV19	TGTGCCAGTAGCCGACTTCGGGATCCCAATCAGCCCCAGCATTTT	CASSRLRDPNQPQHF
TRBJ1-2	.	.	TRBV28	TGTGCCAGCAGTATATTTAGTGGGTCGGGGGCCCTCTATGGCTACACCTTC	CASSIFSGSGALYGYTF
TRBJ2-4	.	TRBD1	TRBV29-1	TGCAGCGTTGCGGGCAGGGGGCTGGACATTCAGTACTTC	CSVAGRGLDIQYF
TRBJ2-1	.	TRBD2	TRBV15	TGTGCCACCAGCAGAGCCCAACTAGCGGGAAAATCTGAGCAGTTCTTC	CATSRAQLAGKSEQFF
TRBJ1-2	.	TRBD1	TRBV19	TGTGCCATAGGACAGGGCCGACGCTACACCTTC	CAIGQGRRYTF
TRBJ1-5	.	TRBD1	TRBV30	TGTGCCTGGGGACAGGGCAATCAGCCCCAGCATTTT	CAWGQGNQPQHF
TRBJ1-2	.	.	TRBV28	TGTGCCAGCAGTTTATCCCTCCTTGCCAGGGCTAGCGAGGGCTACACCTTC	CASSLSLLARASEGYTF
TRBJ2-7	.	.	TRBV18	TGTGCCAGCTCCCCCACAACGGGCGAAGCCTACGAGCAGTACTTC	CASSPTTGEAYEQYF
TRBJ2-7	.	.	TRBV18	TGTGCCAGCTCACCACCCCCGGACAAGGCCCCGCTTAGCTACGAGCAGTACTTC	CASSPPPDKAPLSYEQYF
TRBJ2-4	.	.	TRBV5-1	TGCGCCAGCAGCCAAGAAAAGTCGCGTAACATTCAGTACTTC	CASSQEKSRNIQYF
TRBJ1-1	.	TRBD1	TRBV29-1	TGCAGCGTCGGACAGGGGTACGCTGAAGCTTTCTTT	CSVGQGYAEAFF
TRBJ1-5	.	.	TRBV6-8	TGTGCCAGCACTTTAAGTCCGCCGGGGAGCAATCAGCCCCAGCATTTT	CASTLSPPGSNQPQHF
TRBJ1-1	.	TRBD1	TRBV19	TGTGCCAGTAGTACAACAGGGGTGAAGAACACTGAAGCTTTCTTT	CASSTTGVKNTEAFF
TRBJ2-1	.	.	TRBV19	TGTGCCAGTAGTAATCGACATGAGCAGTTCTTC	CASSNRHEQFF
TRBJ1-4	.	.	TRBV12-5	TGTGCCAGCACCCCTGGGGGGCGGTCGGATGAAAAACTGTTTTTT	CASTPGGRSDEKLFF
TRBJ2-3	few	TRBD1	TRBV6-8	TGTGCCAGCAGTCGGGACAGTGGCACAGATACGCAGTATTTT	CASSRDSGTDTQYF
TRBJ2-5	once	TRBD1	TRBV7-1	TGTGCCAGCAGCCAGCCGGGACAGGGATCAGAGACCCAGTACTTC	CASSQPGQGSETQYF
TRBJ1-3	.	.	TRBV18	TGTGCCAGCTCACCGAGTCAGGGCGCTGACACCATATATTTT	CASSPSQGADTIYF
TRBJ2-5	.	.	TRBV11-3	TGTGCCAGCAGCTTAGGTACTGGGGGCGTCGAGACCCAGTACTTC	CASSLGTGGVETQYF
TRBJ1-5	.	TRBD1	TRBV19	TGTGCCACCGAGACAGGGTATCGCAATCAGCCCCAGCATTTT	CATETGYRNQPQHF
TRBJ1-3	.	.	TRBV6-7	TGTGCCAGCAGTAGGACGGTCGGAAACACCATATATTTT	CASSRTVGNTIYF
TRBJ1-1	.	.	TRBV19	TGTGCCAGTAGTATCGGAAACATGAACACTGAAGCTTTCTTT	CASSIGNMNTEAFF
TRBJ1-5	.	.	TRBV6-8	TGTGCCAGCAGTGTAATACAGGGCGTAAGCAATCAGCCCCAGCATTTT	CASSVIQGVSNQPQHF
TRBJ1-2	.	.	TRBV7-5	TGTGCCAGCATCCTAACAGGGACCAACTATGGCTACACCTTC	CASILTGTNYGYTF
TRBJ2-1	.	TRBD2	TRBV29-1	TGCAGCGTTGAGGGCGGCGGGGGTAGCTCCTACAATGAGCAGTTCTTC	CSVEGGGGSSYNEQFF